The clone carrying this T cell receptor (beta chain) was seen many times. Antigen unknown. The TCR library protocol attached unique molecular identifiers to the individual cDNA molecules. TCRdb re-derived calls from the 5' RACE reads in MiXCR, one entry per CDR3 protein. The table records approximately 50,000 distinct CDR3 sequences, approximately 7.6% of them present only once. V was pared by 5 bases and J by 4 bases, with 8 bases of the junction left unmatched. This CDR3 contains 15 residues. The data stem from a study of early T cells in non-severe SARS-CoV-2 infection. Regarding the study as a whole: Private and CD4 specificities were missed by VDJdb matching, skewed to anti-spike CD8.

The chain couples TRBV12-3 or TRBV12-4 to TRBJ2-1, with TRBD1 matching over 7 bases. This sequence originates from an adult who was a healthcare worker with PCR-confirmed SARS-CoV-2 infection or an uninfected control (not recorded which). The sequenced material came from whole blood. For the CDR3, the DNA is TGTGCCAGCAGTGTTACAGGGGTTAGTTACAATGAGCAGTTCTTC. It is translated as CASSVTGVSYNEQFF.